The present entry profiles one T cell receptor (beta chain) with its context. This table comes from immunoSEQ multiplex PCR, and its TCRdb copy is limited to in-frame clones, with some not included. The table shows around 340,000 clones, with around 89% occurring only once. These data originate in a study of Ad26.COV2.S vaccination and SARS-CoV-2 variants. For the study at large: Ad26.COV2.S arm of COV1001 included the donor. Administration of Ad26.COV2.S was intramuscular, either once or twice 56 days apart.

As for treatment: some 19 received Ad26.COV2.S at low or high dose, single or two shots; 5 received placebo; per-sample allocation not given. All samples were drawn on day 63, counting from the first vaccine or placebo injection. An adult aged 18-55 years in Boston served as the donor. An Ad26 vector was used to express Wuhan-strain SARS-CoV-2 spike as the vaccine. The receptor was derived from a person aged 18 to 59 who received the Ad26.COV2.S COVID-19 vaccine or a placebo. This material consisted of peripheral blood, taken in a trial of Ad26.COV2.S vaccine versus placebo.

The CDR3 nucleotides are TGTGCCAGCAGCACAGACAGGGGTCCGAACACTGAAGCTTTCTTT. As protein: CASSTDRGPNTEAFF. The chain couples TRBV7-2 to TRBJ1-1, with 8 bases fitting TRBD1. After removal of 5 bases from V and 1 base from J, the junction contained 6 bases not matched to a gene. Germline V gives CDR1 SGHTA, CDR2 FQGNSA. The length of the CDR3 is 15 residues.